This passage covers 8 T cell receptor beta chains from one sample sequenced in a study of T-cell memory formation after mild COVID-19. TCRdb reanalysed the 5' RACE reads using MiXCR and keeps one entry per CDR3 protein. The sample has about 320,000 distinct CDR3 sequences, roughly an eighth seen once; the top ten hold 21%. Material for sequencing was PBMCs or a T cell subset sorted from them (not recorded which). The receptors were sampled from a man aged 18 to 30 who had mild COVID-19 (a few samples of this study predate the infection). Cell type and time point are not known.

CDR3 sequence reads: CATSRVSGGDEQFF. The CDR3, as DNA: TGTGCCACCAGCAGAGTTAGCGGCGGGGATGAGCAGTTCTTC. The chain has TRBV15 and TRBJ2-1, with D perhaps TRBD2 (6 bases). The V gene lost 1 base and the J gene lost 8 bases, with 12 bases spanning the gap. Looked up from germline, CDR1 is LNHNV and CDR2 is YYDKDF (reference sequence). The CDR3 runs 14 residues.

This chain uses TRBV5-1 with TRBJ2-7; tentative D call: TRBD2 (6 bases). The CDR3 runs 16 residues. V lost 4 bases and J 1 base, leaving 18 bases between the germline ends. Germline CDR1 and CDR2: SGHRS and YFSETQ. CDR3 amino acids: CASSVVRAGRSYEQYF. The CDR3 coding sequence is TGCGCCAGCAGCGTCGTAAGGGCAGGGAGGTCCTACGAGCAGTACTTC.

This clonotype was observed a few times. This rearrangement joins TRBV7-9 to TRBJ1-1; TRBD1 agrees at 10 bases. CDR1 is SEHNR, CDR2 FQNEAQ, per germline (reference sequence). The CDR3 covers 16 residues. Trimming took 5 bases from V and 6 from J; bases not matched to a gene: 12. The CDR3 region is CASSPSRGQGTPEAFF. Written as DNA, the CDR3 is TGTGCCAGCAGCCCTAGTCGGGGACAGGGGACACCTGAAGCTTTCTTT.

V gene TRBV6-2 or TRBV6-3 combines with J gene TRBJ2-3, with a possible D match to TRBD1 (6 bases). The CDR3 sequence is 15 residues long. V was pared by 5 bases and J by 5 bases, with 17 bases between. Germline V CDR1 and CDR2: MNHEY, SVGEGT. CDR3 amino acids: CASSRVRGTGDTQYF. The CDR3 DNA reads TGTGCCAGCAGTCGTGTAAGGGGGACCGGAGATACGCAGTATTTT.

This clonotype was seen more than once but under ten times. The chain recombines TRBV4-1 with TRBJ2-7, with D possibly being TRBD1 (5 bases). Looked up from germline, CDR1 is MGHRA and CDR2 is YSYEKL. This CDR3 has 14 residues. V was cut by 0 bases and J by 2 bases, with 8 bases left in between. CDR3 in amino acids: CASSQDPTAYEQYF. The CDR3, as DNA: TGCGCCAGCAGCCAAGATCCGACAGCCTACGAGCAGTACTTC.

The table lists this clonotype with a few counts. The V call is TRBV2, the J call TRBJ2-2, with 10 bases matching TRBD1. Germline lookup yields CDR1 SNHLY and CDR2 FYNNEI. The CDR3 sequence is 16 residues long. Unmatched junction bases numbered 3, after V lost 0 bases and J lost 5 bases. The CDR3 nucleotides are TGTGCCAGCAGTGAAGCGGGACAGGGGTTTACCGGGGAGCTGTTTTTT. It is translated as CASSEAGQGFTGELFF.

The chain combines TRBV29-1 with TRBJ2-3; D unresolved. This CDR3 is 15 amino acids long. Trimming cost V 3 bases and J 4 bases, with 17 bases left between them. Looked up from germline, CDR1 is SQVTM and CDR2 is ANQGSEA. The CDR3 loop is CSVEVRQDGPDTQYF. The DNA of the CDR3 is TGCAGCGTTGAGGTTCGACAAGATGGCCCAGATACGCAGTATTTT.

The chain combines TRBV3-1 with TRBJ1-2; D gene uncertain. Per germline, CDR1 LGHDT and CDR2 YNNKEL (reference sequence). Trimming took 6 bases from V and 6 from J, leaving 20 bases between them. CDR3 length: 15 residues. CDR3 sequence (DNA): TGTGCCAGCAGTCCCGTCAGACTGTTGCGCCATGGCTACACCTTC. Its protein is CASSPVRLLRHGYTF. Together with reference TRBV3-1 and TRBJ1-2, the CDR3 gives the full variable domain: DTAVSQTPKYLVTQMGNDKSIKCEQNLGHDTMYWYKQDSKKFLKIMFSYNNKELIINETVPNRFSPKSPDKAHLNLHINSLELGDSAVYFCASSPVRLLRHGYTFGSGTRLTVV.